A single sample gave rise to the 3 T cell receptor beta chains below, sequenced in a study of control samples from healthy donors and cancer patients. The protocol was immunoSEQ multiplex PCR, while the TCRdb copy is restricted to in-frame clones and leaves out a portion. The sample contains around 230,000 clones, 90% to 95% of which appear only once. Sequencing input: blood. These receptors all stem from a man aged 45-60 years in good health.

V is TRBV7-3 and J is TRBJ1-1; no clear D. Trimming pared 5 bases from V and 0 bases from J, leaving 4 bases between. The CDR3 covers 12 residues. The germline CDR1 and CDR2 sequences are SGHTA and FQGTGA. The CDR3, as DNA: TGTGCCAGCAGCCCAGTGAACACTGAAGCTTTCTTT. Its protein is CASSPVNTEAFF. The variable domain in full, completed from reference TRBV7-3 and TRBJ1-1, reads GAGVSQTPSNKVTEKGKYVELRCDPISGHTALYWYRQSLGQGPEFLIYFQGTGAADDSGLPNDRFFAVRPEGSVSTLKIQRTERGDSAVYLCASSPVNTEAFFGQGTRLTVV.

CDR3 residues: CASSGAGQGWETQYF. In nucleotides, the CDR3 is TGTGCCAGCAGCGGTGCCGGACAGGGTTGGGAGACCCAGTACTTC. V and J are TRBV9 and TRBJ2-5; 8 bases agree with TRBD1. Germline CDR1 and CDR2: SGDLS and YYNGEE. Germline trimming cut 3 bases from V and 5 bases from J; bases unmatched to any gene: 9. This CDR3 has 15 residues.

The V gene is TRBV5-5, the J gene TRBJ2-2; TRBD2 matches at 7 bases. CDR1 and CDR2 from the germline V gene are SGHKS and YYEKEE (reference sequence). CDR3 length equals 15 residues. Germline trimming cut 1 base from V and 6 bases from J; bases unmatched to any gene: 6. CDR3 protein: CASSLFPGRAGELFF. The CDR3 DNA sequence: TGTGCCAGCAGCTTGTTCCCTGGGAGGGCCGGGGAGCTGTTTTTT.